The clone carrying this TCR beta chain was counted a single time. This entry is derived from a study of blood T cell repertoires in COVID-19. The assay was immunoSEQ multiplex PCR, and TCRdb's table has in-frame clones only and misses some. The table includes fewer than 350,000 clones, around 81% detected once. This CDR3 contains 16 residues. V was pared by 0 bases and J by 7 bases, with 8 bases of the junction left unmatched. Germline loops: CDR1 ENHRY, CDR2 SYGVKD. The chain recombines TRBV10-3 with TRBJ2-5; TRBD2 matches at 10 bases. The specimen was peripheral blood. The clonotype originates from an older woman with active or convalescent COVID-19. CDR3 sequence: CAISESSSGGVGTQYF. The CDR3 DNA follows: TGTGCCATCAGTGAGTCCTCCAGCGGGGGGGTCGGGACCCAGTACTTC.